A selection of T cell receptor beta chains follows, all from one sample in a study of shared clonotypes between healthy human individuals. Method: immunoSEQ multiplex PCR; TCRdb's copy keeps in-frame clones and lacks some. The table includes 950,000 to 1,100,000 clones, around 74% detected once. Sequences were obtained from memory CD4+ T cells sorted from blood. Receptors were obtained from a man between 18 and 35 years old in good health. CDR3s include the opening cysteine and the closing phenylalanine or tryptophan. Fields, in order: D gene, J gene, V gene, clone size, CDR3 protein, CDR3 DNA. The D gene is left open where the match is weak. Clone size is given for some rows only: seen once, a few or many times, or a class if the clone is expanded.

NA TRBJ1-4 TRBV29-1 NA CSVEAGVGINEKLFF TGCAGCGTTGAAGCAGGGGTGGGGATTAATGAAAAACTGTTTTTT
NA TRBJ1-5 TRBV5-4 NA CASKQPEARQARQPQHF TGTGCCAGCAAGCAGCCTGAGGCGAGACAGGCCCGTCAGCCCCAGCATTTT
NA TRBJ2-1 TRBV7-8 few CASSLVLGEQFF TGTGCCAGCAGCTTAGTTCTGGGTGAGCAGTTCTTC
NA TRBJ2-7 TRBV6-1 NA CASSEEGASLYEQYF TGTGCCAGCAGTGAGGAGGGGGCGTCCCTCTACGAGCAGTACTTC
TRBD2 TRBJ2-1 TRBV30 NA CAWSALRTSGQGQFF TGTGCCTGGAGTGCCCTACGGACTAGCGGACAGGGGCAGTTCTTC
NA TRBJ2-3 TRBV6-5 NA CASSYSGGATDTQYF TGTGCCAGCAGTTACTCGGGCGGGGCCACAGATACGCAGTATTTT
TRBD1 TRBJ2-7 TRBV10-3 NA CAILQDRGGEQYF TGTGCCATCCTGCAGGACAGGGGCGGCGAGCAGTACTTC
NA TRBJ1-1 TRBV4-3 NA CASSQEFRNTEAFF TGCGCCAGCAGCCAAGAATTCAGGAACACTGAAGCTTTCTTT
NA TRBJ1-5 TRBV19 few CASSDRNAQPQHF TGTGCCAGTAGTGACAGGAATGCCCAGCCCCAGCATTTT
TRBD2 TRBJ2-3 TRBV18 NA CASSPNSGGAEDTQYF TGTGCCAGCTCACCAAATAGCGGGGGGGCTGAAGATACGCAGTATTTT
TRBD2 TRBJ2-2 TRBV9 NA CASSVALAGVTGELFF TGTGCCAGCAGCGTAGCCCTAGCGGGAGTCACCGGGGAGCTGTTTTTT
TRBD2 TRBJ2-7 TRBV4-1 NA CASSRDSSGRAYEQYF TGCGCCAGCAGCCGAGATTCTAGCGGGAGGGCCTACGAGCAGTACTTC
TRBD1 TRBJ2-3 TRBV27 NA CASRRTGGDTQYF TGTGCCAGCAGAAGGACAGGGGGGGATACGCAGTATTTT
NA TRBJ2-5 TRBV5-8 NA CASSPILTVQETQYF TGTGCCAGCAGCCCAATCCTGACTGTTCAAGAGACCCAGTACTTC
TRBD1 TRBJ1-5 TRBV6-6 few CASSWGQGYGQPQHF TGTGCCAGCAGTTGGGGACAGGGATACGGTCAGCCCCAGCATTTT
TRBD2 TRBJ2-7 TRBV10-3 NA CAISESRSGTYEQYF TGTGCCATCAGTGAATCCAGAAGCGGGACCTACGAGCAGTACTTC
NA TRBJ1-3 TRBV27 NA CASRKNSGNTIYF TGTGCCAGCAGGAAGAACTCTGGAAACACCATATATTTT
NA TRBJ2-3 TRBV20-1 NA CSARGDTQYF TGCAGTGCTAGGGGAGATACGCAGTATTTT
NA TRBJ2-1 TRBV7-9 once CASSLFSSGDEQFF TGTGCCAGCAGCTTATTTTCTAGTGGCGATGAGCAGTTCTTC
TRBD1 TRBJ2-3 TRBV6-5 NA CASSYRGQSPDTQYF TGTGCCAGCAGTTACAGGGGGCAATCACCAGATACGCAGTATTTT